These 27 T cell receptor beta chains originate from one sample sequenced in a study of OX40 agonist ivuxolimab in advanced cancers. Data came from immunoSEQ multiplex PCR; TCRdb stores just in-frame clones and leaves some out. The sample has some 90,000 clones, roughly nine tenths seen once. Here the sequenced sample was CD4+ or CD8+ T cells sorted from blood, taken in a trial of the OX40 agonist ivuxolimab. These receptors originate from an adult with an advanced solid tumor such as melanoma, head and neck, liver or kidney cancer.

The CDR3 reads CASSMRGATEAFF. In nucleotides, the CDR3 is TGTGCCAGTAGTATGCGGGGGGCCACTGAAGCTTTCTTT. This chain uses TRBV19 with TRBJ1-1; possibly TRBD1 for D (6 bases). Germline V CDR1 and CDR2: LNHDA, SQIVND (reference sequence). V lost 3 bases to trimming and J lost 4 bases, with 9 bases between them. This CDR3 spans 13 amino acids.

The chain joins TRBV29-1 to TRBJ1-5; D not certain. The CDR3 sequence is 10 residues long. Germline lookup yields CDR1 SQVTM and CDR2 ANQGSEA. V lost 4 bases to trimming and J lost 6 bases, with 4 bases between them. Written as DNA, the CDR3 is TGCAGCGTTGGACCTCAGCCCCAGCATTTT. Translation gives CSVGPQPQHF.

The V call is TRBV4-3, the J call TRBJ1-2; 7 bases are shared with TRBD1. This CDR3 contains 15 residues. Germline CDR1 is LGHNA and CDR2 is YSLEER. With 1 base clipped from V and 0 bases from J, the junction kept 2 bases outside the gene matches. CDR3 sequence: CASSQGTGANYGYTF. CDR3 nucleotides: TGCGCCAGCAGCCAAGGCACAGGGGCTAACTATGGCTACACCTTC.

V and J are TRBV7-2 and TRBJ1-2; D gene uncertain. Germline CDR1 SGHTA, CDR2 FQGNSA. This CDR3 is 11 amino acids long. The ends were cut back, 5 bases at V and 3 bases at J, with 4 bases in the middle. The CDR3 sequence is CASSLYYGYTF. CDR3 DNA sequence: TGTGCCAGCAGCCTCTACTATGGCTACACCTTC.

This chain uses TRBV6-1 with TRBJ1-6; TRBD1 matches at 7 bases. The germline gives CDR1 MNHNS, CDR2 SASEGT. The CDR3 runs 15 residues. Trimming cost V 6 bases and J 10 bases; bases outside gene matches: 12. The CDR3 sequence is CASSLRQGLRSPLHF. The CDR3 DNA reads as TGTGCCAGCAGCCTCAGACAGGGTTTGCGATCACCCCTCCACTTT.

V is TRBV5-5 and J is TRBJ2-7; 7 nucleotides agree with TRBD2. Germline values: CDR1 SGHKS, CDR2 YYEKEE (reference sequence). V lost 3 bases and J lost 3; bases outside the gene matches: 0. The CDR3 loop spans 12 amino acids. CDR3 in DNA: TGTGCCAGCAGCTGGACTAGCTACGAGCAGTACTTC. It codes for CASSWTSYEQYF.

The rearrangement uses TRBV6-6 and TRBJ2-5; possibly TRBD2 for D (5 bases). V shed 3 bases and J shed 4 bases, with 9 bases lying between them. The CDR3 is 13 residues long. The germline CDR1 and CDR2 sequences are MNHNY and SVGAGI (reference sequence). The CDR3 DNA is TGTGCCAGCAGTTATATGGCGGGAGAGACCCAGTACTTC. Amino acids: CASSYMAGETQYF.

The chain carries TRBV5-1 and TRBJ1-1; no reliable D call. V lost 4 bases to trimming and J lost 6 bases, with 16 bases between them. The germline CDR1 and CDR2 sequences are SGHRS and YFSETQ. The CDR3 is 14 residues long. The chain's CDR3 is CASSPVAPSPEAFF. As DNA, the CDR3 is TGCGCCAGCAGCCCCGTGGCCCCTAGCCCTGAAGCTTTCTTT.

CDR3 loop: CASTIDMVVNTEAFF. CDR3 bases: TGTGCCAGTACCATCGACATGGTGGTGAACACTGAAGCTTTCTTT. The chain carries TRBV19 and TRBJ1-1, with D uncertain. The germline gives CDR1 LNHDA, CDR2 SQIVND (reference sequence). The CDR3 is 15 amino acids. V lost 7 bases and J 0 bases, leaving 15 bases between the germline ends.

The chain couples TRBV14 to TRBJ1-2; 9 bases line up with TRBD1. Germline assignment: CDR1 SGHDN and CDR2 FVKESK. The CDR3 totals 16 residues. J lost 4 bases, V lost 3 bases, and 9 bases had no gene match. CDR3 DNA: TGTGCCAGCAGCCAGCCGGGACAGGGAAGTCGCTATGGCTACACCTTC. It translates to CASSQPGQGSRYGYTF.

The CDR3 DNA follows: TGTGCCACCAGTGGGAGGAGGGAGACAGATACGCAGTATTTT. Its translation is CATSGRRETDTQYF. V gene TRBV7-8 combines with J gene TRBJ2-3; TRBD2 might be the D (6 bases). Trimming shortened V by 10 bases and J by 3 bases, and 17 bases separated the two germline ends. This CDR3 is built from 14 residues. CDR1 and CDR2 (germline): SGHVS, FQNEAQ.

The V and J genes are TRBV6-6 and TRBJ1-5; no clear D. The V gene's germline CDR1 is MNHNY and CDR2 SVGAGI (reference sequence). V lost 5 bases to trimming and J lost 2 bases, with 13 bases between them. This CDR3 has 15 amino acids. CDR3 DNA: TGTGCCAGCAGTCCCCGGGATTTCGGCAATCAGCCCCAGCATTTT. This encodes CASSPRDFGNQPQHF.

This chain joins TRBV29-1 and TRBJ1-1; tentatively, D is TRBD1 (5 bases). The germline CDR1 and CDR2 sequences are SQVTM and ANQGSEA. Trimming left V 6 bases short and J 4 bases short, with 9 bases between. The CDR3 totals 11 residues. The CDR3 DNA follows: TGCAGCGTAGGGGAGGGCACTGAAGCTTTCTTT. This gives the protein CSVGEGTEAFF.

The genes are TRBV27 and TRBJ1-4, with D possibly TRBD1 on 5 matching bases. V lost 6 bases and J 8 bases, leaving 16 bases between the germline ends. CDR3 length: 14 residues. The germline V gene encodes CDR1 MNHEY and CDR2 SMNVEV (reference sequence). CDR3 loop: CASSPGGSWEKLFF. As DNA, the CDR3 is TGTGCCAGCAGCCCGGGGGGGTCCTGGGAAAAACTGTTTTTT.

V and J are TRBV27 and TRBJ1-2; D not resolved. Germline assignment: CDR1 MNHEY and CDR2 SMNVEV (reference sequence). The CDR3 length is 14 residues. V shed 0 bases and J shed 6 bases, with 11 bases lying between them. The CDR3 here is CASSLSGLFNGYTF. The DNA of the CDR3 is TGTGCCAGCAGTTTATCGGGCCTTTTCAATGGCTACACCTTC.

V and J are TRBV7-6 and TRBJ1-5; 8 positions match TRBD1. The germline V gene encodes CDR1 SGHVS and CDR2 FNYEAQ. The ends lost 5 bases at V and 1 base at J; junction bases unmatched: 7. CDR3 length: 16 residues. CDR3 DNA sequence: TGTGCCAGCAGCCCCCGGACAGGGCGAAGCAATCAGCCCCAGCATTTT. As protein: CASSPRTGRSNQPQHF.

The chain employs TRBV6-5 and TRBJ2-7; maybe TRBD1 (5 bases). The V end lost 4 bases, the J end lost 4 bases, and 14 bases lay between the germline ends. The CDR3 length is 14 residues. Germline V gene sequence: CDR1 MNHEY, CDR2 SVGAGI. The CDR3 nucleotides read TGTGCCAGCAGTTCTGGCTCAGGGTTTTACGAGCAGTACTTC. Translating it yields CASSSGSGFYEQYF.

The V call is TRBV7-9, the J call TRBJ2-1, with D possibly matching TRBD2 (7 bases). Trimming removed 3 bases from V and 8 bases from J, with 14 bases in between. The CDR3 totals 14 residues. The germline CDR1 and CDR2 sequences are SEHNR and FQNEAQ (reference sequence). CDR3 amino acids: CASSFGGGGYEQFF. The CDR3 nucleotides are TGTGCCAGCAGCTTCGGGGGAGGGGGATATGAGCAGTTCTTC.

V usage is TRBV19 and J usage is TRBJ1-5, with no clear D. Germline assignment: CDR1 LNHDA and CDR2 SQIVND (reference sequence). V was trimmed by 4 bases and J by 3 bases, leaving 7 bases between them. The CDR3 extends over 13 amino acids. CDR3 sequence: CASSSRYNQPQHF. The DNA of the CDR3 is TGTGCCAGTAGTAGCAGATACAATCAGCCCCAGCATTTT. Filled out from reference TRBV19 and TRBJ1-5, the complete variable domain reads DGGITQSPKYLFRKEGQNVTLSCEQNLNHDAMYWYRQDPGQGLRLIYYSQIVNDFQKGDIAEGYSVSREKKESFPLTVTSAQKNPTAFYLCASSSRYNQPQHFGDGTRLSIL.

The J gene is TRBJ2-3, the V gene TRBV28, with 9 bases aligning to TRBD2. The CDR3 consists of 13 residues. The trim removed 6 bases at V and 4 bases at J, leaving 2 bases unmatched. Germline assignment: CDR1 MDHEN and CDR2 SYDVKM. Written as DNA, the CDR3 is TGTGCCAGCAGACTAGCGGGTTCAGATACGCAGTATTTT. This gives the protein CASRLAGSDTQYF. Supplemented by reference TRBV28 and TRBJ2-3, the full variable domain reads DVKVTQSSRYLVKRTGEKVFLECVQDMDHENMFWYRQDPGLGLRLIYFSYDVKMKEKGDIPEGYSVSREKKERFSLILESASTNQTSMYLCASRLAGSDTQYFGPGTRLTVL.

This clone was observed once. CDR3 in DNA: TGCGCCAGCAGCCAACGTATACCGGGACAGGGCTCCTACAATGAGCAGTTCTTC. It translates to CASSQRIPGQGSYNEQFF. The chain is built from TRBV4-1 and TRBJ2-1, with 9 bases that match TRBD1. This CDR3 has 18 amino acids. Germline-derived CDR1 and CDR2 are MGHRA and YSYEKL. The junction had 8 bases not matched to a gene; V was cut back by 2 bases and J by 0 bases.

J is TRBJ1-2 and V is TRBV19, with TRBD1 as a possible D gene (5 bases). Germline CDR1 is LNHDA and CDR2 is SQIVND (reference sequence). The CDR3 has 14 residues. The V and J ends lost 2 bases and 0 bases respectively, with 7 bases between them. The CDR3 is CASSIRGTNYGYTF. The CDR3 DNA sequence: TGTGCCAGTAGTATAAGGGGCACTAACTATGGCTACACCTTC.

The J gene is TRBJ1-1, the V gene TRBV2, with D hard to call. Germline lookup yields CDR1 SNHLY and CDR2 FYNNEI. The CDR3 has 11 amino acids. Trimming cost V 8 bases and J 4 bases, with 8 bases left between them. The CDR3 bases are TGTGCCAGCGGGGTCGCCACTGAAGCTTTCTTT. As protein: CASGVATEAFF.

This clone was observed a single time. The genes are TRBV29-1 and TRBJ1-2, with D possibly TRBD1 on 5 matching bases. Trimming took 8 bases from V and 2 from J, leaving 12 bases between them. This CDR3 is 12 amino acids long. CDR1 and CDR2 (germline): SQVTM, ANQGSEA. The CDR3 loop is CSMRDGNYGYTF. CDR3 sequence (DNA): TGCAGCATGCGGGACGGGAACTATGGCTACACCTTC.

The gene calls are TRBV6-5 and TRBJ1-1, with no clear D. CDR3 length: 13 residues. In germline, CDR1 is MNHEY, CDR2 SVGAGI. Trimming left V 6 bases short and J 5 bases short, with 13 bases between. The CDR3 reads CASSPVTNTEAFF. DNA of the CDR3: TGTGCCAGCAGCCCCGTAACTAATACTGAAGCTTTCTTT.

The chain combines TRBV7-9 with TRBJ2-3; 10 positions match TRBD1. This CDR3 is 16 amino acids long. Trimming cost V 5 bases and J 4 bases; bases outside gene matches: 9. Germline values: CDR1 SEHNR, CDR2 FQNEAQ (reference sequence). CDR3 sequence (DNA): TGTGCCAGCAGCCCTACGACAGGGGGCGGTGCAGATACGCAGTATTTT. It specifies CASSPTTGGGADTQYF.

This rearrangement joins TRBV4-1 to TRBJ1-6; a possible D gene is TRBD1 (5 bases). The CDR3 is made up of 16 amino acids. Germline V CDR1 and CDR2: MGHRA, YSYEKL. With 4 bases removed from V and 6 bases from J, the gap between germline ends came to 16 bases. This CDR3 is CASSPGRLRSNSPLHF. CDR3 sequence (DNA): TGCGCCAGCAGCCCAGGGCGCCTCCGATCTAATTCACCCCTCCACTTT.